The source of this T cell receptor beta chain is a study of CD4+ T cells in melanoma (dated by TCRdb to between 2021 and 2024). General notes on the study: Neoantigen-specific CD4+ T cells in human melanoma were what the study investigated.

The CDR3 runs 16 amino acids, cysteine and phenylalanine included. The entry retains the CDR3 DNA only, 48 bases that are in frame from base 1. The V end gives up 4 bases and the J end 7 bases, leaving 15 bases in the junction not matched to a gene. CDR1 LGHNA and CDR2 YNFKEQ are derived from the germline V gene. Donors were patients with melanoma. This clone occurred once. The antigen it recognizes is unknown. Nothing much larger sits one base from this clone, and base qualities are not available. Results the study describes overall, beyond this receptor: The report described a correlation between neoantigen-specific CD4+ T cells and the function of CD8+ T cells, macrophages and B cells. Diverse differentiation states were reported to be shown by neoantigen-specific CD4+ T cells in melanoma.

The library was generated by the immunoSEQ multiplex PCR assay. Drawn from immuneACCESS, this table holds only the in-frame rearrangements with V and J called that TCRdb kept. Clones are partly lost; checked studies trace under half to an unresolved V gene and leave the rest unexplained. For this sample there are some 13,000 clones; approximately 70% appear just once. 9.5% to 13% of the sample belongs to the ten largest clones. Sequencing was performed on cells from a culture (not recorded whether cultured in vitro). The rearranged segments are TRBV4-2 and TRBJ2-5; the junction holds 7 bases that match TRBD2. This TCR came from a human donor with melanoma. CDR3 reads: CASSPIGAGPAGTQYF. At the DNA level, the sequence is TGTGCCAGCAGCCCGATAGGAGCGGGGCCTGCTGGGACCCAGTACTTC.